Shown below are 18 T cell receptor beta chains from a single sample sequenced in a study of CD8 T cells in ankylosing spondylitis. Study conclusions and caveats: Roughly eight highly homologous variants made up a TCR beta motif that seemed to typify ankylosing spondylitis blood.

Their antigen targets remain unknown. MiXCR was run by TCRdb on the 5' RACE reads, yielding one entry per CDR3 protein. The data show over 600,000 distinct CDR3 sequences, around 20% seen once. Sequenced sample: blood, either unsorted or a sorted T cell fraction (not recorded which). These receptors originate from a male donor with ankylosing spondylitis.

This clonotype has just a few counts. This chain links TRBV18 with TRBJ2-7; D gene unclear. Germline assignment: CDR1 KGHSH and CDR2 LQKENI. Trimming left V 1 base short and J 6 bases short, with 13 bases between. The CDR3 length is 14 residues. The CDR3 nucleotides are TGTGCCAGCTCACCACAAGGGAATGATGGCGAGCAGTACTTC. Translated, it gives CASSPQGNDGEQYF.

This clonotype was detected only a few times. The junction departs from germline at one end; a sequencing error may be responsible. This chain links TRBV11-2 with TRBJ2-5; tentatively, D is TRBD2 (5 bases). Per the germline V gene, CDR1 is SGHAT and CDR2 is FQNNGV. This CDR3 has 13 amino acids. CDR3 DNA: TGTGCCAGCAGCCTAGAGCCAGGAGGGACCCAGTACTTC. Translated, it gives CASSLEPGGTQYF.

This clonotype was counted at least ten times. The CDR3, as DNA: TGTGCCATCAGTCCGACAGGGGCTGGAAACACCATATATTTT. Residues: CAISPTGAGNTIYF. This chain uses TRBV10-3 with TRBJ1-3; 8 nucleotides align to TRBD1. V was clipped by 5 bases and J by 2 bases; unmatched bases: 2. The germline gives CDR1 ENHRY, CDR2 SYGVKD. The CDR3 is 14 residues long.

The chain uses TRBV7-8 and TRBJ1-5; 10 nucleotides match TRBD1. The CDR3 is 19 amino acids. J was trimmed by 2 bases and V by 5 bases; bases with no gene match: 15. Germline loops: CDR1 SGHVS, CDR2 FQNEAQ. CDR3 DNA sequence: TGTGCCAGCAGCCTAAGGACAGGGGGATTGGCTTTGGGCAATCAGCCCCAGCATTTT. It codes for CASSLRTGGLALGNQPQHF. The whole variable domain, filled in from reference TRBV7-8 and TRBJ1-5, reads GAGVSQSPRYKVAKRGQDVALRCDPISGHVSLFWYQQALGQGPEFLTYFQNEAQLDKSGLPSDRFFAERPEGSVSTLKIQRTQQEDSAVYLCASSLRTGGLALGNQPQHFGDGTRLSIL.

This clonotype has more than one count but fewer than ten. The gene calls are TRBV10-3 and TRBJ1-5; no definite D call. The CDR3 spans 15 residues. Looked up from germline, CDR1 is ENHRY and CDR2 is SYGVKD. Trimming took 2 bases from V and 1 from J, leaving 9 bases between them. CDR3 region: CAISEGSLSNQPQHF. The CDR3 DNA sequence: TGTGCCATCAGTGAGGGGAGTTTGAGCAATCAGCCCCAGCATTTT.

V and J are TRBV5-6 and TRBJ1-4, with D unresolved. The CDR3 runs to 13 residues. Germline V gives CDR1 SGHDT, CDR2 YYEEEE. Trimming pared 0 bases from V and 6 bases from J, leaving 6 bases between. DNA of the CDR3: TGTGCCAGCAGCTTGGTGGCAGATGAAAAACTGTTTTTT. It encodes CASSLVADEKLFF.

This clonotype was counted many times. V gene TRBV7-9 combines with J gene TRBJ2-7, with 9 bases matching TRBD1. From germline, CDR1 is SEHNR and CDR2 FQNEAQ (reference sequence). V was clipped by 2 bases and J by 2 bases; unmatched bases: 1. The CDR3 runs 14 residues. CDR3 sequence: CASSLTGGAYEQYF. The CDR3 nucleotides read TGTGCCAGCAGCTTAACAGGGGGCGCCTACGAGCAGTACTTC.

This clonotype was seen a handful of times. The rearrangement links TRBV13 to TRBJ2-2; D not resolved. CDR1 and CDR2 (germline): PRHDT, FYEKMQ (reference sequence). Trimming left V 5 bases short and J 4 bases short, with 14 bases between. The CDR3 sequence is 15 residues long. The CDR3 protein is CASSPDTRGTGELFF. In DNA form, the CDR3 reads TGTGCCAGCAGCCCCGACACCCGTGGCACCGGGGAGCTGTTTTTT.

This clonotype occurred many times. The chain combines TRBV10-3 with TRBJ1-2, with D unclear. Germline loops: CDR1 ENHRY, CDR2 SYGVKD. V was cut by 6 bases and J by 3 bases, with 11 bases left in between. The CDR3 length is 13 residues. The DNA of the CDR3 is TGTGCCATCAGACCCCAGGATTACTATGGCTACACCTTC. Translating it yields CAIRPQDYYGYTF.

The rearrangement links TRBV12-5 to TRBJ2-1; D is perhaps TRBD1 (6 bases). This CDR3 is built from 16 residues. Trimming pared 0 bases from V and 1 base from J, leaving 10 bases between. The germline CDR1 and CDR2 sequences are LGHNT and FRNRAP. The CDR3 spells CASGLVGQSSYNEQFF. Written as DNA, the CDR3 is TGTGCTAGTGGTTTGGTCGGACAGTCTTCCTACAATGAGCAGTTCTTC.

The rearrangement uses TRBV5-1 and TRBJ2-1; D might be TRBD1 or TRBD2, each matching 5 bases. This CDR3 is 15 amino acids long. Deletions cut 3 bases from V and 7 bases from J, with 17 bases between. Germline V gene sequence: CDR1 SGHRS, CDR2 YFSETQ. CDR3 sequence: CASSYGTGRSNEQFF. The CDR3 bases are TGCGCCAGCAGCTACGGGACGGGCCGGTCTAATGAGCAGTTCTTC.

Ten or more counts support this clonotype. V is TRBV20-1 and J is TRBJ2-3; TRBD2 might be the D (6 bases). V was shortened by 1 base and J by 6 bases, with 17 bases between the two germline ends. Germline-derived CDR1 and CDR2 are DFQATT and SNEGSKA (reference sequence). The CDR3 length is 15 residues. CDR3 in amino acids: CSARARGKVSDTQYF. DNA of the CDR3: TGCAGTGCTAGAGCCCGGGGGAAGGTGTCGGATACGCAGTATTTT.

Only one count was recorded for this clonotype. The chain carries TRBV27 and TRBJ1-2; 10 bases are shared with TRBD1. With V trimmed by 3 bases and J by 9 bases, 4 bases remained unmatched. Looked up from germline, CDR1 is MNHEY and CDR2 is SMNVEV (reference sequence). This CDR3 spans 13 amino acids. Written as DNA, the CDR3 is TGTGCCAGCAGTTTGACAGGGGGCGCACGCTACACCTTC. This translates into CASSLTGGARYTF.

The CDR3 spells CSAQTRDTYEQYF. The CDR3 DNA sequence: TGCAGTGCCCAGACCAGGGATACCTACGAGCAGTACTTC. The V gene is TRBV20-1, the J gene TRBJ2-7; a possible D gene is TRBD1 (5 bases). Germline CDR1 reads DFQATT; CDR2 reads SNEGSKA (reference sequence). The CDR3 is 13 residues long. V was shortened by 6 bases and J by 2 bases, with 14 bases between the two germline ends.

This clonotype was seen a few times. The rearrangement uses TRBV24-1 and TRBJ2-1; the D is unclear. The V and J ends lost 3 bases and 5 bases respectively, with 7 bases between them. The germline gives CDR1 KGHDR, CDR2 SFDVKD. This CDR3 comprises 13 residues. Here the CDR3 reads CATSDESNNEQFF. CDR3 DNA sequence: TGTGCCACCAGTGATGAGTCTAACAATGAGCAGTTCTTC.

The chain joins TRBV5-1 to TRBJ2-7; TRBD2 aligns across 9 bases. V trimming: 7 bases; J trimming: 1 base; junction bases outside the gene matches: 3. CDR3 length equals 13 residues. Looked up from germline, CDR1 is SGHRS and CDR2 is YFSETQ. The CDR3 here is CASRTSASYEQYF. The DNA of the CDR3 is TGCGCCAGCCGGACTAGCGCTTCCTACGAGCAGTACTTC.

This clonotype was seen a handful of times. The V and J genes are TRBV18 and TRBJ2-7, with 9 bases aligning to TRBD1. The trim removed 4 bases at V and 7 bases at J, leaving 5 bases unmatched. This CDR3 spans 13 amino acids. Germline-derived CDR1 and CDR2 are KGHSH and LQKENI. As DNA, the CDR3 is TGTGCCAGCTCACGGACAGGGGTGGGTGAGCAGTACTTC. Translating gives CASSRTGVGEQYF.

This clonotype was counted a few times. The genes are TRBV6-1 and TRBJ2-1; 9 bases are shared with TRBD2. The CDR3 has 17 amino acids. V gave up 3 bases and J gave up 7 bases; unmatched junction bases: 13. The germline V gene encodes CDR1 MNHNS and CDR2 SASEGT. The CDR3 DNA sequence: TGTGCCAGCAGTGATTTTAGCGGGGGCTCCCGGGGGAATGAGCAGTTCTTC. Translating gives CASSDFSGGSRGNEQFF.